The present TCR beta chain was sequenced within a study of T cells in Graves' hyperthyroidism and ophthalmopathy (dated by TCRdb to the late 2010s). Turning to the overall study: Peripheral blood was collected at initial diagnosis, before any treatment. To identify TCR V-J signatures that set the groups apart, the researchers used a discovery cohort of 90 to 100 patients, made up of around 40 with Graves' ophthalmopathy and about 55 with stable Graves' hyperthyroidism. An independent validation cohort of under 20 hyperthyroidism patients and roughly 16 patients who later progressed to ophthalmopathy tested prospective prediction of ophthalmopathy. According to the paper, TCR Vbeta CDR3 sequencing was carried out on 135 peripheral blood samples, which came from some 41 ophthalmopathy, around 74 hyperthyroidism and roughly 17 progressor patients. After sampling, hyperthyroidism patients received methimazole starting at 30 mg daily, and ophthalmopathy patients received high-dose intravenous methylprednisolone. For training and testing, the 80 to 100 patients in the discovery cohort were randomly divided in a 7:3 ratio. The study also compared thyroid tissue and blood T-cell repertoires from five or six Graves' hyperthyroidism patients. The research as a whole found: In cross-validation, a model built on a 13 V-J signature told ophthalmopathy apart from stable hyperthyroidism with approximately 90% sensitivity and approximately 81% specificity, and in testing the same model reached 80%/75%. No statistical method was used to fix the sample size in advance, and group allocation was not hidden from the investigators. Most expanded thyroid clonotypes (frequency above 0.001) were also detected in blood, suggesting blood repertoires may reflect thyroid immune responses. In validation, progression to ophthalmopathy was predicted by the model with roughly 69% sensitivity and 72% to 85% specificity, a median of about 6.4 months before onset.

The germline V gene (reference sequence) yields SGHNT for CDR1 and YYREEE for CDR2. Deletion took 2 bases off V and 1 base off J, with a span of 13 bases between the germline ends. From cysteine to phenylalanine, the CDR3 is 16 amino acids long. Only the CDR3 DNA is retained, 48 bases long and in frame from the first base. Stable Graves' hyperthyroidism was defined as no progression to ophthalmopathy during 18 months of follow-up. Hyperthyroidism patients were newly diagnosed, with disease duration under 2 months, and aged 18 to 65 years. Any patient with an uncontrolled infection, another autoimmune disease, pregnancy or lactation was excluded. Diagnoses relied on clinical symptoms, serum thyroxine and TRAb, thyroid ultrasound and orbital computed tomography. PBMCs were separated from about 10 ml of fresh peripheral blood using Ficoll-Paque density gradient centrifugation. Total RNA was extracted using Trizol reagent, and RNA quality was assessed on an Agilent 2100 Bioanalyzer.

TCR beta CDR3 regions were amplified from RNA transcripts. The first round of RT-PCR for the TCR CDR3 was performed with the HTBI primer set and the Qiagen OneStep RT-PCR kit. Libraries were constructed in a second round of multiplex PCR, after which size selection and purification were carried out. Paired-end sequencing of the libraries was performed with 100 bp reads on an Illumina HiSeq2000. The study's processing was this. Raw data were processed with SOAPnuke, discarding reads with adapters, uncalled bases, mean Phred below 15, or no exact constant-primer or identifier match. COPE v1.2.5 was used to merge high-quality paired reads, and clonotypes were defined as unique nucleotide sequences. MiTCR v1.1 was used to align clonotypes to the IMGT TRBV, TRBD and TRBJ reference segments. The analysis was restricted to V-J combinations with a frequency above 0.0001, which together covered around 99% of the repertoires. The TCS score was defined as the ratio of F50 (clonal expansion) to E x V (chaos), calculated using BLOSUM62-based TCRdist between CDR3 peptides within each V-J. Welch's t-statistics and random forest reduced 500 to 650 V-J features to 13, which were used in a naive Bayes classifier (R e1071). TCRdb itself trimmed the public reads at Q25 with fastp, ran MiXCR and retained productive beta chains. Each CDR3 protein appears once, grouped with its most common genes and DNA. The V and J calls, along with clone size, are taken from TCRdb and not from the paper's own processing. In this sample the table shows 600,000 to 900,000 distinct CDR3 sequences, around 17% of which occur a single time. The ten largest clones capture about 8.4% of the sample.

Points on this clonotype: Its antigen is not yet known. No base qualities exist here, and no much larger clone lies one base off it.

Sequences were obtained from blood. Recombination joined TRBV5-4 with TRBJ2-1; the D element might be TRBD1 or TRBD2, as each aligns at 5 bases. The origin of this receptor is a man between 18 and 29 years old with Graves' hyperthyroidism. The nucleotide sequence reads TGTGCCAGCAGCTTTGCTGGGACCGAGTCCTACAATGAGCAGTTCTTC. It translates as CASSFAGTESYNEQFF. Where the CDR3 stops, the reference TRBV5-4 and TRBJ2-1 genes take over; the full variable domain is ETGVTQSPTHLIKTRGQQVTLRCSSQSGHNTVSWYQQALGQGPQFIFQYYREEENGRGNFPPRFSGLQFPNYSSELNVNALELDDSALYLCASSFAGTESYNEQFFGPGTRLTVL.